Listed below are T cell receptor beta chains from one sample, sequenced in a study of technical replicates of blood from a few donors. Some clones are missing from TCRdb's copy, which holds only in-frame ones; the method was immunoSEQ multiplex PCR. Among 75,000 to 95,000 clones listed, about 89% were seen once. Sequencing was done on a sample of T cells isolated from PBMCs. The receptors derive from a human donor in good health. Each CDR3 is given with its conserved first and last residue. D genes are given only for firm matches. The listing skips clone size in some rows; elsewhere it reads once, few, many or a size class.

abundance	j_gene	v_gene	d_gene	len	CDR3nt	CDR3aa
-	TRBJ2-3	TRBV5-1	TRBD1	15	TGCGCCAGCAGCTTGTGGGACAGGGAATCAGATACGCAGTATTTT	CASSLWDRESDTQYF
-	TRBJ2-3	TRBV10-1	TRBD2	14	TGCGCCAGCGAAGTAGCGGGAGGAACAGATACGCAGTATTTT	CASEVAGGTDTQYF
-	TRBJ2-7	TRBV5-6	-	15	TGTGCCAGCAGCTTGGGGGGGGGCTTCTCCTACGAGCAGTACTTC	CASSLGGGFSYEQYF
once	TRBJ1-5	TRBV29-1	-	16	TGCAGCGTTCAGGACGACAGCCTTTATAGCAATCAGCCCCAGCATTTT	CSVQDDSLYSNQPQHF
-	TRBJ2-7	TRBV19	-	14	TGTGCCAGTAAAGAATCCAGGGATCTCAACGAGCAGTACTTC	CASKESRDLNEQYF
-	TRBJ2-7	TRBV5-1	TRBD1	14	TGCGCCAGCAGCTGGGGGACAGGTCACTACGAGCAGTACTTC	CASSWGTGHYEQYF
-	TRBJ2-7	TRBV25-1	TRBD2	13	TGTGCCAGCAGTGGACTAGCGGGACGGGAGCAGTACTTC	CASSGLAGREQYF
-	TRBJ2-7	TRBV30	TRBD1	14	TGTGCCTGGAGTGTAAGGGACAGCTCCTACGAGCAGTACTTC	CAWSVRDSSYEQYF
-	TRBJ2-1	TRBV7-9	TRBD1	16	TGTGCCAGCAGCACGTGGACAGGGGGTAATTACAATGAGCAGTTCTTC	CASSTWTGGNYNEQFF
-	TRBJ1-4	TRBV7-8	-	13	TGTGCCAGCAGCTTAGTAACCAGAGAAAAACTGTTTTTT	CASSLVTREKLFF
-	TRBJ1-2	TRBV28	-	13	TGTGCCAGCATAGCCCGTTCGCTTTATGGCTACACCTTC	CASIARSLYGYTF
-	TRBJ2-3	TRBV7-3	TRBD2	14	TGTGCCAGCAGCTTACTAGCGGGTACAGATACGCAGTATTTT	CASSLLAGTDTQYF
-	TRBJ2-7	TRBV27	-	13	TGTGCCAGCAGTCCCAACAGAGCCTACGAGCAGTACTTC	CASSPNRAYEQYF
-	TRBJ2-7	TRBV12-5	TRBD1	15	TGTGCTAGTGGTTTGGACCGAGGGACAGGCTACGAGCAGTACTTC	CASGLDRGTGYEQYF
-	TRBJ1-2	TRBV14	-	15	TGTGCCAGCAGCCAAGATCGCGGGGCCAGCTATGGCTACACCTTC	CASSQDRGASYGYTF
-	TRBJ2-1	TRBV7-2	TRBD1	16	TGTGCCAGCAGCACCGGGACAGGGGGCGCACTGGGGAAGCAGTTCTTC	CASSTGTGGALGKQFF
-	TRBJ1-4	TRBV5-1	-	14	TGCGCCAGCAGTCTAGAACCGGTTAATGAAAAACTGTTTTTT	CASSLEPVNEKLFF
-	TRBJ2-1	TRBV9	TRBD2	18	TGTGCCAGCAGCGTAGGGAATAGCGGGAGGATTTGGTTCAATGAGCAGTTCTTC	CASSVGNSGRIWFNEQFF
-	TRBJ2-5	TRBV4-2	TRBD1	14	TGTGCCAGCAGCGTAACAGGGGGATCAGAGACCCAGTACTTC	CASSVTGGSETQYF
-	TRBJ2-3	TRBV6-6	TRBD2	15	TGTGCCAGCAGTTACTCGGCGCGGGAGACGGATACGCAGTATTTT	CASSYSARETDTQYF
-	TRBJ2-3	TRBV19	TRBD2	16	TGTGCCAGTAGTAAAAATAGCGGGAGGAGTACAGATACGCAGTATTTT	CASSKNSGRSTDTQYF
few	TRBJ1-1	TRBV18	TRBD1	14	TGTGCCAGCTCACCGCGACAGGGGGACACTGAAGCTTTCTTT	CASSPRQGDTEAFF
-	TRBJ2-5	TRBV4-2	-	15	TGTGCCAGCAGCCAAGAGACGGACAGTCAAGAGACCCAGTACTTC	CASSQETDSQETQYF
-	TRBJ2-7	TRBV6-5	-	15	TGTGCCAGCAGTTACTCGATCCGGGGTATTAACGAGCAGTACTTC	CASSYSIRGINEQYF
-	TRBJ2-3	TRBV10-3	TRBD2	15	TGTGCCATCAGTGAGTCAGCGGGGGCGTCAGATACGCAGTATTTT	CAISESAGASDTQYF
-	TRBJ2-7	TRBV4-3	-	15	TGCGCCAGCAGCCAATGGGGGGGCGCCTCCTACGAGCAGTACTTC	CASSQWGGASYEQYF
once	TRBJ2-7	TRBV4-2	TRBD2	15	TGTGCCAGCAGCCAAGACATGAGCGGGAGACGCGAGCAGTACTTC	CASSQDMSGRREQYF
once	TRBJ1-2	TRBV19	-	13	TGTGCCAGTAGTAGAACAGGGATCGGCGGCTACACCTTC	CASSRTGIGGYTF
-	TRBJ2-3	TRBV4-1	TRBD1	16	TGCGCCAGCAGCCAACCCGGGACAGGGGACACAGATACGCAGTATTTT	CASSQPGTGDTDTQYF
-	TRBJ1-2	TRBV29-1	TRBD1	13	TGCAGCGTTGACCCAGGGGGAGTCTATGGCTACACCTTC	CSVDPGGVYGYTF
-	TRBJ2-7	TRBV19	-	14	TGTGCCAGTAGTATAGGAGCAGGAAACTACGAGCAGTACTTC	CASSIGAGNYEQYF
-	TRBJ2-6	TRBV27	-	16	TGTGCCAGCAGTCCTCTTCGAGGATCTGGGGCCAACGTCCTGACTTTC	CASSPLRGSGANVLTF
-	TRBJ1-2	TRBV6-5	TRBD1	12	TGTGCCAGTATGACAGGGTACTATGGCTACACCTTC	CASMTGYYGYTF
-	TRBJ2-1	TRBV5-1	TRBD2	15	TGCGCCAGCAGCGAGGGACTAGCGGGAGGTAGAGAGCAGTTCTTC	CASSEGLAGGREQFF
-	TRBJ1-2	TRBV29-1	TRBD1	13	TGCAGCGTTGAACAGGGACAGGGGGAAAGCTACACCTTC	CSVEQGQGESYTF
-	TRBJ2-2	TRBV7-2	-	15	TGTGCCAGTAGCTTACATGGGGCTGCGGACGGGGAGCTGTTTTTT	CASSLHGAADGELFF
once	TRBJ2-3	TRBV4-2	-	15	TGTGCCAGCAGCCAAGATCTGCGGGTCACAGATACGCAGTATTTT	CASSQDLRVTDTQYF
-	TRBJ2-2	TRBV10-3	-	14	TGTGCCATCAATGATCCCGTTGACACCGGGGAGCTGTTTTTT	CAINDPVDTGELFF
-	TRBJ2-2	TRBV7-9	-	14	TGTGCCAGCAGCTTAGACGGGAACACCGGGGAGCTGTTTTTT	CASSLDGNTGELFF
-	TRBJ2-3	TRBV5-1	TRBD1	15	TGCGCCAGCAGCTTCCGGGACAGGGGTATAGATACGCAGTATTTT	CASSFRDRGIDTQYF